The present TCR beta chain was sequenced within a study of blood T cell repertoires in COVID-19 (dated by TCRdb to 2020 to 2021). Study-wide context: The collaborator samples originated in the United States, Italy and Spain and spanned the acute and convalescent phases of COVID-19. The prospective study material was composed of cDNA or gDNA derived from T cells, B-cell-depleted T cells, or PBMCs. Deeply sampled blood TCRbeta repertoires from subjects exposed to, actively infected with, or recovered from COVID-19 were included in the dataset. A freely available public database, intended as a resource for researchers studying the immune response to SARS-CoV-2, is where the repertoires were released. Samples came from the ongoing ImmuneRACE study (first 160 participants) plus 1,254 subjects from 6 global collaborators. Sample metadata almost always included a de-identified subject ID, COVID-19 status, age in years and sex. Where HLA class I and class II types were available, the types were taken from metadata supplied by the sample provider, not from assay-based typing.

In the case of this clone: Its antigen is currently not known. Base qualities were left out, and no much larger clone turns up one base away.

TCRbeta CDR3 regions were amplified from genomic DNA by means of the immunoSEQ Assay, a bias-controlled multiplex PCR. The authors' analysis ran thus. The number of nucleated cells in each sample was estimated from the amplification of reference gene primers within the assay. Sequence reads were collapsed and filtered to measure the absolute abundance of every unique TCRbeta CDR3 rearrangement. For each sample, productive Simpson clonality was calculated as the square root of Simpson's diversity index across productive rearrangements. The table comes from immuneACCESS by way of TCRdb, which keeps in-frame sequences with V and J called. Part of the clones is missing from these tables; in studies checked, under half for an unresolved V gene and the rest for unknown reasons. V and J calls and clone size are those listed in that table; D and trimming were worked out from the DNA. Present in this sample are around 300,000 clones, about four fifths of which were seen just once. Just under 3% of the sample lies in the top ten.

Broader findings and caveats from the paper: How much clinical and demographic metadata was included differed by source and by participant, and the metadata was provided uncurated.

The collaborating institutions used their own protocols to collect whole blood in K2EDTA tubes. For TCRbeta analysis, collaborator samples were shipped as frozen whole blood, as isolated PBMCs, or as DNA extracted from either sample type. Sequenced input: peripheral blood. The sequence was collected from a man younger than 40 with active or convalescent COVID-19.

CDR3 region: CASSSGLAGGNEQFF. At the DNA level, the sequence is TGTGCCAGCAGCTCGGGACTAGCGGGGGGAAATGAGCAGTTCTTC. This chain joins TRBV5-5 to TRBJ2-1, with 15 middle bases fitting TRBD2. CDR1 SGHKS and CDR2 YYEKEE were looked up in the germline V gene (reference sequence). The cysteine opens and the phenylalanine closes a CDR3 of 15 amino acids. Just CDR3 DNA is preserved here, 45 bases in frame from base 1. V ends up 3 bases short and J 7 bases short, with an unmatched junction base count of 2. Extended through the reference TRBV5-5 and TRBJ2-1 proteins, this CDR3 yields the full variable domain: DAGVTQSPTHLIKTRGQQVTLRCSPISGHKSVSWYQQVLGQGPQFIFQYYEKEERGRGNFPDRFSARQFPNYSSELNVNALLLGDSALYLCASSSGLAGGNEQFFGPGTRLTVL.